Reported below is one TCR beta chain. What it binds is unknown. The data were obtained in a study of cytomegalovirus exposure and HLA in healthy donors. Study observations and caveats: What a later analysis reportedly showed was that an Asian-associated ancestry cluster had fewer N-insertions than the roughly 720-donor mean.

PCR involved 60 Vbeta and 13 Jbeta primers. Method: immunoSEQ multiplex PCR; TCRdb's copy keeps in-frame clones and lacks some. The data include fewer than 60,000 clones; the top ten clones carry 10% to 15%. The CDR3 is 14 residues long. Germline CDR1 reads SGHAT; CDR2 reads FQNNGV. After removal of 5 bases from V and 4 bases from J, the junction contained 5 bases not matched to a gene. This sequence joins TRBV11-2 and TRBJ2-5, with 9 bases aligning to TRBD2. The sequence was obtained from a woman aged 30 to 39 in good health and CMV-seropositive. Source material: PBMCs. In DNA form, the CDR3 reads TGTGCCAGCAGCCCCCTGCGGGGGGGAGAGACCCAGTACTTC. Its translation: CASSPLRGGETQYF.